The clone carrying this TCR beta chain has a count of ten or more. Its antigen remains unknown. The sample comes from a study of T cells after yellow fever vaccination. V dropped 5 bases and J dropped 0; count of bases not matched to a gene: 9. Germline V lookup: CDR1 SGHTA, CDR2 FQGNSA. The CDR3 contains 19 residues. General observations from the study: A minor fraction of clonotypes spanned both CD4 and CD8 compartments. On re-exposure, the response was weaker but peaked faster, at day 5 versus 15. In post-booster samples, most primary-vaccination clones reappeared (roughly 96% CD4, 70% to 90% CD8).

Via MiXCR, TCRdb re-called the 5' RACE reads, giving one row per CDR3 protein. Here the sample spans 300,000 to 350,000 distinct CDR3 sequences, approximately 4% being singletons. V gene TRBV7-2 combines with J gene TRBJ2-4; TRBD2 aligns across 14 bases. The sample here was PBMCs, taken 15 days after the yellow fever booster vaccination. The source of this sequence is a man aged 18 to 29 who received the YFV17D yellow fever vaccine. In DNA, the CDR3 is TGTGCCAGCAGCCTGCCGGGACTAGCGGGGGCCGTAGCCAAAAACATTCAGTACTTC. This gives the protein CASSLPGLAGAVAKNIQYF.